This T cell receptor (beta chain) originates from a study of preoperative IRX-2 immunotherapy in early breast cancer. The germline V gene encodes CDR1 KGHSH and CDR2 LQKENI. Trimming took 4 bases from V and 0 from J; bases not matched to a gene: 8. The CDR3 covers 16 residues. The treatment was: preoperative locoregional IRX-2 cytokine immunotherapy. Preoperative locoregional IRX-2 cytokine immunotherapy was tested in the phase Ib source study. Sequencing used immunoSEQ multiplex PCR; TCRdb keeps in-frame clones, though not all of them. The sample lists about 43,000 clones; about 95% were seen once. The chain recombines TRBV18 with TRBJ1-2; 7 nucleotides line up with TRBD1. Sequencing used tumor tissue, obtained after IRX-2 immunotherapy. The TCR originated in a human donor with breast cancer. The CDR3 loop reads CASSRTGTDTNYGYTF. The CDR3 DNA reads TGTGCCAGCTCACGCACAGGGACAGACACTAACTATGGCTACACCTTC. Variable domain in full (rest from reference TRBV18 and TRBJ1-2): NAGVMQNPRHLVRRRGQEARLRCSPMKGHSHVYWYRQLPEEGLKFMVYLQKENIIDESGMPKERFSAEFPKEGPSILRIQQVVRGDSAAYFCASSRTGTDTNYGYTFGSGTRLTVV.